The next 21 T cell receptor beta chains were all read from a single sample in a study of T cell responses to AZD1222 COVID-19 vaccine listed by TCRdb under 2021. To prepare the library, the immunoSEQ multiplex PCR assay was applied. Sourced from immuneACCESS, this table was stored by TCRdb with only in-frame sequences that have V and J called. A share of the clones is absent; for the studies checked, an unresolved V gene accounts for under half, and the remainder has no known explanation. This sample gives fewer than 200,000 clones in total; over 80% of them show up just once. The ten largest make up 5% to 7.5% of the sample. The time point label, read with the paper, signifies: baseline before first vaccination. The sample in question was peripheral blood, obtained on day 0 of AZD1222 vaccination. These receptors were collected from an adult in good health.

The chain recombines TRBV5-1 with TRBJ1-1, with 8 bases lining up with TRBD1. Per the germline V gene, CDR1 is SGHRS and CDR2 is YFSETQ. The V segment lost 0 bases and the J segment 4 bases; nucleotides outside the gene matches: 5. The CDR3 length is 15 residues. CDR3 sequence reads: CASSLGRTGSTEAFF. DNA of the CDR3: TGCGCCAGCAGCTTGGGGCGGACAGGGAGCACTGAAGCTTTCTTT.

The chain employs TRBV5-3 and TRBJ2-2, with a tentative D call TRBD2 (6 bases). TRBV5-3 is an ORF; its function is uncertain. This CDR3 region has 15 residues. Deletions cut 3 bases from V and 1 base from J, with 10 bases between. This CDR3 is CARSSGGLNTGELFF. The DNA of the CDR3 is TGTGCCAGAAGCTCCGGGGGACTGAACACCGGGGAGCTGTTTTTT.

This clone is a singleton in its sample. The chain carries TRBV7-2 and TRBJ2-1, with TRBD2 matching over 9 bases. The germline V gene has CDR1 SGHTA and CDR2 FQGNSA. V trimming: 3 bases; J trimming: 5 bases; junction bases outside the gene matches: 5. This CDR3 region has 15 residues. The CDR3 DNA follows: TGTGCCAGCAGCTTTCGCGGGGGGGGAGACAATGAGCAGTTCTTC. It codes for CASSFRGGGDNEQFF.

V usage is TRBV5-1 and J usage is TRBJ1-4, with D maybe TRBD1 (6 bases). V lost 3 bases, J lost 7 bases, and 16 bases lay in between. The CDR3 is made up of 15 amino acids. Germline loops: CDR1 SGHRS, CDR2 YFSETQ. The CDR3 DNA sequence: TGCGCCAGCAGCTACGATCAGGGGAGCGGTGAAAAACTGTTTTTT. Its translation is CASSYDQGSGEKLFF.

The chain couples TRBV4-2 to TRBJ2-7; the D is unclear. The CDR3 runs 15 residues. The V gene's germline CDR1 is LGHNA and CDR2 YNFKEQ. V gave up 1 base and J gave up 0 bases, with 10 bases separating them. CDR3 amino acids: CASSQVGQSSYEQYF. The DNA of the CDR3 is TGTGCCAGCAGCCAAGTCGGGCAGAGCTCCTACGAGCAGTACTTC.

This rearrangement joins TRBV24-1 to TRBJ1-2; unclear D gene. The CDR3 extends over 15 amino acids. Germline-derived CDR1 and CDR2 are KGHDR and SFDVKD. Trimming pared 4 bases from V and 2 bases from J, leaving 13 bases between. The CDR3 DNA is TGTGCCACCAGTGACCCCGGGCGGGGAAACTATGGCTACACCTTC. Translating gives CATSDPGRGNYGYTF.

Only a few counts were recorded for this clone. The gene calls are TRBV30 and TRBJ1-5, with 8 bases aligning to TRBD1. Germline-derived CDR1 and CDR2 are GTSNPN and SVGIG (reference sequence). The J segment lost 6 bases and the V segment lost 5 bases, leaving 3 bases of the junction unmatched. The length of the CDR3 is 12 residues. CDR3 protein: CAWGQGGQPQHF. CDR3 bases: TGTGCCTGGGGACAGGGAGGTCAGCCCCAGCATTTT.

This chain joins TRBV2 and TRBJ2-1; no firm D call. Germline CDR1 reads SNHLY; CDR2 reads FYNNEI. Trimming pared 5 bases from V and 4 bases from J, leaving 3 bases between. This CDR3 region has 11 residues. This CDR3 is CASSLYNEQFF. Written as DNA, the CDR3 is TGTGCCAGCAGTTTATACAATGAGCAGTTCTTC. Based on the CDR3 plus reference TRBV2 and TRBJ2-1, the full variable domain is EPEVTQTPSHQVTQMGQEVILRCVPISNHLYFYWYRQILGQKVEFLVSFYNNEISEKSEIFDDQFSVERPDGSNFTLKIRSTKLEDSAMYFCASSLYNEQFFGPGTRLTVL.

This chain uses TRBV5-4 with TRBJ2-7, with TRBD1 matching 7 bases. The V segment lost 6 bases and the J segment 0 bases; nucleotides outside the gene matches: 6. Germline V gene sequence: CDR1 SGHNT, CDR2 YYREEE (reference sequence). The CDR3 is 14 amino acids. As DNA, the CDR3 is TGTGCCAGCACCGTGGGACAGCTCTCCTACGAGCAGTACTTC. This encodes CASTVGQLSYEQYF. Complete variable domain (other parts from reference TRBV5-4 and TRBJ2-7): ETGVTQSPTHLIKTRGQQVTLRCSSQSGHNTVSWYQQALGQGPQFIFQYYREEENGRGNFPPRFSGLQFPNYSSELNVNALELDDSALYLCASTVGQLSYEQYFGPGTRLTVT.

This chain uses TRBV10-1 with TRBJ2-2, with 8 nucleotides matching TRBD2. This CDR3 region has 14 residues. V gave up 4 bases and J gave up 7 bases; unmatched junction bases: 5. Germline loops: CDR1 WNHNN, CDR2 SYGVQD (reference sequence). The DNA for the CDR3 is TGCGCCAGCAGTGCCCAGCGGGGGCACGGGGAGCTGTTTTTT. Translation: CASSAQRGHGELFF.

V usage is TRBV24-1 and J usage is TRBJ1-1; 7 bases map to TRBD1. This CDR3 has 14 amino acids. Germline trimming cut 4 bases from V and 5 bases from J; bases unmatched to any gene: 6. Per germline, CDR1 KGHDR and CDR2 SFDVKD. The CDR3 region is CATSERQGWTEAFF. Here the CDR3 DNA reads TGTGCCACCAGTGAAAGACAGGGTTGGACTGAAGCTTTCTTT.

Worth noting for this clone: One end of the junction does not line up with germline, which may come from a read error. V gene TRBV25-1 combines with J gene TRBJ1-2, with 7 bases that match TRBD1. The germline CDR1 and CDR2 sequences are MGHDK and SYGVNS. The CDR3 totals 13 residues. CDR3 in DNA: TGTGCCAGCAGGGAATACAGGGGAGATGGCTACACCTTC. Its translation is CASREYRGDGYTF.

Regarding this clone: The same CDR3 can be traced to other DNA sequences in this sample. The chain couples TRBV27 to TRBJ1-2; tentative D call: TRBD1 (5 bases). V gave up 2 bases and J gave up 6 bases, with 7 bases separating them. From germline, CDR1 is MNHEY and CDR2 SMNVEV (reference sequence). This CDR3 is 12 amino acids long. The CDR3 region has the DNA TGTGCCAGCAGTTTACGGGGGGATGGCTACACCTTC. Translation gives CASSLRGDGYTF.

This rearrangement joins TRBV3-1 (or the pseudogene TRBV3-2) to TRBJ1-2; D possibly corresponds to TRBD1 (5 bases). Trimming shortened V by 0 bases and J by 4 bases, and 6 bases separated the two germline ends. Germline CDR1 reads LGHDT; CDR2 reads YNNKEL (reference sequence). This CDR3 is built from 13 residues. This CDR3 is CASSQDTGYGYTF. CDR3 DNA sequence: TGTGCCAGCAGCCAAGATACAGGCTATGGCTACACCTTC.

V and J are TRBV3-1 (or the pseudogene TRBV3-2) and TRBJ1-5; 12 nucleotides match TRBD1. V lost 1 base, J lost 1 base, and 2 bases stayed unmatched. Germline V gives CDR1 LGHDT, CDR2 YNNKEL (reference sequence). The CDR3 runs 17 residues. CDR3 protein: CASSQGGQGASNQPQHF. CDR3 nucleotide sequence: TGTGCCAGCAGCCAAGGGGGACAGGGGGCAAGCAATCAGCCCCAGCATTTT.

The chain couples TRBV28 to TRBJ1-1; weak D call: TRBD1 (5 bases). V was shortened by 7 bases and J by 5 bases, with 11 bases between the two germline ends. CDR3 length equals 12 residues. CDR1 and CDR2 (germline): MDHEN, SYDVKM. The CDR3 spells CASILRGTEAFF. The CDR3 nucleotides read TGTGCCAGCATCCTGCGGGGGACTGAAGCTTTCTTT.

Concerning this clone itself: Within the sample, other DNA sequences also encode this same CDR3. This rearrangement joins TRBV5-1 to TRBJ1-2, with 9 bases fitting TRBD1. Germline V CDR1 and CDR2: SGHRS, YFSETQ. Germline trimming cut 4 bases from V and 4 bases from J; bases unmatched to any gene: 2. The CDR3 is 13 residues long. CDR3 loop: CASSPGQGYGYTF. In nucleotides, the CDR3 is TGCGCCAGCAGCCCGGGACAGGGCTATGGCTACACCTTC.

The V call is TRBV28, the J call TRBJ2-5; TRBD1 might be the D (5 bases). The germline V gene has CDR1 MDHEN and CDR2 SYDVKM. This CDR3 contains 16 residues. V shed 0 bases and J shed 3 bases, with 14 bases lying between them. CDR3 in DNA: TGTGCCAGCAGTTTATGCCAGGGAAATCAAAAAGAGACCCAGTACTTC. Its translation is CASSLCQGNQKETQYF.

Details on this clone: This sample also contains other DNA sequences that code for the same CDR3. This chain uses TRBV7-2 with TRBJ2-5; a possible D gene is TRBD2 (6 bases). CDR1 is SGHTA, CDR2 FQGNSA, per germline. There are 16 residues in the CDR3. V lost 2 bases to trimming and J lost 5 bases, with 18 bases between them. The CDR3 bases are TGTGCCAGCAGCTTAATCGGGGGAAGGGTCAGGGAGACCCAGTACTTC. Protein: CASSLIGGRVRETQYF.

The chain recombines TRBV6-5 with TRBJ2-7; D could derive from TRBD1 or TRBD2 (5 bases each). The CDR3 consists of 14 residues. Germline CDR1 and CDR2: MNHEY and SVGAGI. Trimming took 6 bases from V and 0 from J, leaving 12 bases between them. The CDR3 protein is CASRLGALSYEQYF. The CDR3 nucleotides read TGTGCCAGCAGACTCGGGGCCCTCTCCTACGAGCAGTACTTC.

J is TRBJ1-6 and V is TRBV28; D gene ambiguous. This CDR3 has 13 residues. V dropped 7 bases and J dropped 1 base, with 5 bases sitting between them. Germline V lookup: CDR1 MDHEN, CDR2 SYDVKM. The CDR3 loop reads CASKRSYNSPLHF. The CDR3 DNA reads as TGTGCCAGCAAACGATCCTATAATTCACCCCTCCACTTT.